This T cell receptor beta chain was profiled in a study of blood T cells in healthy people across ages. The use of a sample-barcoded 5' primer and a J-beta primer mix characterized a second PCR of roughly 6 to 11 cycles. CDR3-containing paired-end reads numbered at least 2.5 million in each sample. Each CDR3 protein gets one entry after TCRdb re-called the 5' RACE reads with MiXCR. The table lists hundreds of thousands of distinct CDR3 sequences, approximately 25% of them singletons. This clonotype turned up a few times. The V end was cut by 0 bases, the J end by 4 bases, with 12 bases between. This CDR3 has 16 amino acids. The germline V gene encodes CDR1 LGHNA and CDR2 YSLEER. The same data also went into a second study, on T cells of mothers and their children.

This chain links TRBV4-3 with TRBJ1-4; D might be TRBD1 (5 bases). The sample consisted of blood. The sequence was collected from a boy between 5 and 17 years old in good health. Written as DNA, the CDR3 is TGCGCCAGCAGCCAAGATGGGGCTTCTTATAATGAAAAACTGTTTTTT. Residues: CASSQDGASYNEKLFF.